Following are 21 T cell receptor beta chains from one sample sequenced in a study of blood T cells in healthy people across ages (dated by TCRdb to about 2015). The method was 5' RACE. Sequencer: Illumina HiSeq 2500. A second about 7 to 11 cycle PCR used a sample-barcoded 5' primer and a J-beta primer mix. TCRdb reprocessing: public reads trimmed at Q25 with fastp, clones called with MiXCR, in-frame beta chains kept. Every distinct CDR3 protein forms one entry, paired with its most common genes and DNA. This sample gives roughly 830,000 distinct CDR3 sequences in total; about 62% of them show up just once. The ten largest clones represent around a quarter of the sample. Source material: blood. Receptors were obtained from a man younger than 45 in good health.

The V call is TRBV7-2, the J call TRBJ1-2, with D possibly TRBD1 on 5 matching bases. Germline V gives CDR1 SGHTA, CDR2 FQGNSA. The length of the CDR3 is 13 residues. V was pared by 3 bases and J by 5 bases, with 10 bases between. CDR3 nucleotides: TGTGCCAGCAGCTTGGGACTGAGTTATGGCTACACCTTC. It yields the protein CASSLGLSYGYTF.

In DNA, the CDR3 is TGTGCCAGCAGGGACGGGGAGGACTATGGCTACACCTTC. Translated, it gives CASRDGEDYGYTF. The chain carries TRBV6-5 and TRBJ1-2; D gene unclear. V gave up 6 bases and J gave up 3 bases, with 11 bases separating them. Germline CDR1 reads MNHEY; CDR2 reads SVGAGI. The CDR3 sequence is 13 residues long.

The chain is built from TRBV6-2 or TRBV6-3 and TRBJ2-3, with 10 bases lining up with TRBD2. CDR3 length: 16 amino acids. V was clipped by 5 bases and J by 0 bases; unmatched bases: 5. The V gene's germline CDR1 is MNHEY and CDR2 SVGEGT. CDR3 residues: CASSPLAGASTDTQYF. The CDR3, as DNA: TGTGCCAGCAGTCCCCTAGCGGGGGCTAGCACAGATACGCAGTATTTT.

Regarding this clonotype: A read error may be the cause here, since a much bigger clone is one base away. This chain joins TRBV7-2 and TRBJ2-3, with 13 bases that match TRBD2. CDR1 SGHTA and CDR2 FQGNSA come from the germline V gene. The CDR3 contains 16 residues. The DNA of the CDR3 is TGTGCCAGCAGGGCGGGGACTAGCGGGGACACAGGTACGCAGTATTTT. Its protein product is CASRAGTSGDTGTQYF.

The chain has TRBV6-6 and TRBJ2-4; D may be TRBD1 (6 bases). The DNA end favors TRBJ2-7, so the J call may be wrong. CDR3 length: 12 amino acids. The germline CDR1 and CDR2 sequences are MNHNY and SVGAGI (reference sequence). CDR3 bases: TGTGCCAGCAGCCACAGGGAGTACGAGCAGTACTTC. This translates into CASSHREYEQYF.

Worth noting for this clonotype: The junction differs from germline at one of its ends, possibly a read error. The chain recombines TRBV6-5 with TRBJ1-1, with TRBD1 as a possible D gene (6 bases). The CDR3 runs 18 residues. Germline CDR1 is MNHEY and CDR2 is SVGAGI. In nucleotides, the CDR3 is TGTGCCAGCAGTTACTCCTCCGACCCAACTCCCGGGGACACTGGAGCTTTCTTT. This sequence encodes CASSYSSDPTPGDTGAFF.

The chain joins TRBV7-8 to TRBJ2-4; TRBD2 is a possible D gene (7 bases). TRBJ2-7 explains the end of the DNA better; the J call may be wrong. From germline, CDR1 is SGHVS and CDR2 FQNEAQ. The CDR3 runs to 15 residues. CDR3 loop: CASSFSRGALYEQYF. The CDR3 nucleotides read TGTGCCAGCAGCTTTTCCCGGGGGGCCCTCTACGAGCAGTACTTC.

The V gene is TRBV7-9, the J gene TRBJ1-6, with TRBD1 as a possible D gene (6 bases). CDR1 and CDR2 (germline): SEHNR, FQNEAQ (reference sequence). Trimming stripped 1 base from V and 11 bases from J, with 18 bases between. The CDR3 covers 16 residues. The CDR3, as DNA: TGTGCCAGCAGCTTAGAGGACAGCCTTTGGGGAGCACCCCTCCACTTT. It encodes CASSLEDSLWGAPLHF.

The chain couples TRBV28 to TRBJ2-4; TRBD1 might be the D (6 bases). The J call is uncertain, as TRBJ2-5 better fits the DNA end. CDR1 and CDR2 (germline): MDHEN, SYDVKM. This CDR3 has 15 amino acids. CDR3: CASSSSGARQETQYF. The CDR3, as DNA: TGTGCCAGCAGTTCCTCAGGGGCCCGTCAAGAGACCCAGTACTTC.

The CDR3 protein is CASSVDLGAGTDTQYF. In nucleotides, the CDR3 is TGTGCCAGCAGCGTAGATCTGGGGGCGGGCACAGATACGCAGTATTTT. The chain is built from TRBV9 and TRBJ1-5; D might be TRBD1 (6 bases). TRBJ2-3 matches the DNA end more closely, so the J call is doubtful. There are 16 residues in the CDR3. The germline V gene encodes CDR1 SGDLS and CDR2 YYNGEE.

The CDR3 DNA sequence: TGTGCCAGCATGGGACAGGGTGGGACTACCGACAATGAGCAGTACTTC. Amino acid sequence: CASMGQGGTTDNEQYF. The chain joins TRBV2 to TRBJ2-1; TRBD1 agrees at 9 bases. The DNA end favors TRBJ2-7, so the J call may be wrong. Germline CDR1 reads SNHLY; CDR2 reads FYNNEI. The CDR3 totals 16 residues.

V usage is TRBV27 and J usage is TRBJ1-2; 10 bases map to TRBD1. The length of the CDR3 is 15 residues. Germline CDR1 MNHEY, CDR2 SMNVEV (reference sequence). V shed 8 bases and J 1 base; nucleotides not matched to a gene: 7. The CDR3 spells CASAETGGFNYGYTF. CDR3 bases: TGTGCCAGCGCAGAGACAGGGGGCTTTAACTATGGCTACACCTTC.

This chain uses TRBV7-2 with TRBJ2-1; 7 bases map to TRBD1. Germline lookup yields CDR1 SGHTA and CDR2 FQGNSA. The CDR3 length is 15 residues. V dropped 1 base and J dropped 11; count of bases not matched to a gene: 11. The CDR3 DNA follows: TGTGCCAGCAGCTTAGAGCTTTTGGGACAGCGGAAGCAGTTCTTC. Translation gives CASSLELLGQRKQFF.

The J gene is TRBJ2-1, the V gene TRBV7-2, with 10 bases lining up with TRBD1. V lost 2 bases, J lost 6 bases, and 10 bases stayed unmatched. Germline values: CDR1 SGHTA, CDR2 FQGNSA. This CDR3 contains 17 residues. The CDR3 bases are TGTGCCAGCAGCTTACCTTGGACAGGGGGATGGGTCAATGAGCAGTTCTTC. Translation gives CASSLPWTGGWVNEQFF. The variable domain in full, completed from reference TRBV7-2 and TRBJ2-1, reads GAGVSQSPSNKVTEKGKDVELRCDPISGHTALYWYRQSLGQGLEFLIYFQGNSAPDKSGLPSDRFSAERTGGSVSTLTIQRTQQEDSAVYLCASSLPWTGGWVNEQFFGPGTRLTVL.

The V call is TRBV6-2 or TRBV6-3, the J call TRBJ2-5; TRBD2 agrees at 8 bases. Gene TRBJ2-7 matches the end of the DNA better, so the J call may be wrong. The CDR3 is 12 residues long. CDR1 and CDR2 (germline): MNHEY, SVGEGT. The DNA of the CDR3 is TGTGCCAGCAGCGGGGGGGCCGGCGAGCAGTACTTC. It encodes CASSGGAGEQYF.

The CDR3 sequence is CASSQGLDQAKNIQYF. As DNA, the CDR3 is TGTGCCAGCAGCCAGGGACTAGACCAAGCCAAAAACATTCAGTACTTC. V usage is TRBV4-2 and J usage is TRBJ2-4, with 8 bases aligning to TRBD2. The CDR3 runs to 16 residues. The V gene's germline CDR1 is LGHNA and CDR2 YNFKEQ. Trimming cost V 3 bases and J 0 bases; bases outside gene matches: 4.

The chain combines TRBV7-3 with TRBJ1-1; D is unresolved. The germline gives CDR1 SGHTA, CDR2 FQGTGA. The V end lost 8 bases, the J end lost 0 bases, and 10 bases lay between the germline ends. The length of the CDR3 is 13 residues. Here the CDR3 DNA reads TGTGCCAGCGCTAGGGAGTTGAACACTGAAGCTTTCTTT. This sequence encodes CASARELNTEAFF.

This chain joins TRBV3-1 and TRBJ2-1; D gene uncertain. V was pared by 1 base and J by 3 bases, with 7 bases between. The length of the CDR3 is 14 residues. Looked up from germline, CDR1 is LGHDT and CDR2 is YNNKEL (reference sequence). CDR3 nucleotides: TGTGCCAGCAGCCAAGTGGTCAACTACAATGAGCAGTTCTTC. Translated: CASSQVVNYNEQFF.

This chain joins TRBV5-1 and TRBJ2-1; the D gene is possibly TRBD2 (6 bases). V was pared by 0 bases and J by 1 base, with 11 bases between. Germline CDR1 SGHRS, CDR2 YFSETQ. The length of the CDR3 is 16 residues. The CDR3 loop reads CASSLGAGYSYNEQFF. CDR3 coding DNA: TGCGCCAGCAGCTTGGGAGCGGGTTATTCCTACAATGAGCAGTTCTTC.

In its sample, this clonotype was seen once. The V gene is TRBV4-2, the J gene TRBJ2-5, with a possible D match to TRBD2 (7 bases). TRBJ2-7 explains the end of the DNA better; the J call may be wrong. CDR3 length: 15 amino acids. Germline loops: CDR1 LGHNA, CDR2 YNFKEQ. The DNA for the CDR3 is TGTGCCAGCAGCCAAGAGGCGGGGGCCCTCTACGAGCAGTACTTC. The encoded protein is CASSQEAGALYEQYF.

This chain joins TRBV20-1 and TRBJ1-2; 7 nucleotides match TRBD1. The germline V gene encodes CDR1 DFQATT and CDR2 SNEGSKA (reference sequence). J lost 4 bases, V lost 6 bases, and 8 bases had no gene match. This CDR3 contains 13 residues. This CDR3 is CSAEGTASYGYTF. Here the CDR3 DNA reads TGCAGTGCGGAGGGGACAGCTTCCTATGGCTACACCTTC.